The 32 T cell receptor beta chains reported below all come from one sample, sequenced in a study of T cells in localized non-small cell lung cancer. The repertoire was sequenced with immunoSEQ multiplex PCR; TCRdb's copy has only in-frame clones and lacks some. The data hold tens of thousands of clones, with about 83% observed a single time. Source: peripheral blood, taken before any cancer treatment. Receptors originate from a female donor aged 60 or older with stage II squamous cell lung carcinoma.

The rearrangement links TRBV4-3 to TRBJ2-1, with D possibly matching TRBD2 (7 bases). The CDR3 contains 17 residues. Trimming took 0 bases from V and 2 from J, leaving 14 bases between them. Looked up from germline, CDR1 is LGHNA and CDR2 is YSLEER. CDR3 DNA sequence: TGCGCCAGCAGCCAAGATGGGGGGGGGCCCCCCTACAATGAGCAGTTCTTC. It specifies CASSQDGGGPPYNEQFF.

In its sample, this clone was seen once. The chain joins TRBV18 to TRBJ1-5; TRBD1 matches at 8 bases. From germline, CDR1 is KGHSH and CDR2 LQKENI. The CDR3 runs 16 residues. After removal of 1 base from V and 5 bases from J, the junction contained 7 bases not matched to a gene. As DNA, the CDR3 is TGTGCCAGCTCACCACTGGCCAGGGGGCGGGATCAGCCCCAGCATTTT. Amino acid sequence: CASSPLARGRDQPQHF.

This chain uses TRBV14 with TRBJ1-1, with 10 bases aligning to TRBD1. Trimming at V came to 3 bases and at J to 2 bases, leaving 0 bases not matched to a gene. The CDR3 loop spans 14 amino acids. Germline V lookup: CDR1 SGHDN, CDR2 FVKESK. The CDR3 nucleotides read TGTGCCAGCAGCCAGACAGGGGGCAACACTGAAGCTTTCTTT. Amino acid sequence: CASSQTGGNTEAFF.

The V call is TRBV27, the J call TRBJ1-3; D is ambiguous. The CDR3 extends over 14 amino acids. The germline V gene encodes CDR1 MNHEY and CDR2 SMNVEV (reference sequence). Between the trimmed V and J ends, which lost 3 bases and 2 bases, there was a span of 8 bases. CDR3 sequence (DNA): TGTGCCAGCAGTTTCGGGAATCCTGGAAACACCATATATTTT. Translated: CASSFGNPGNTIYF.

This clone was observed a few times. The chain links TRBV15 to TRBJ1-5; D gene unclear. Germline V gene data show CDR1 as LNHNV and CDR2 as YYDKDF (reference sequence). The CDR3 length is 13 residues. Trimming took off 9 bases at V and 3 bases at J, with 12 bases between the two ends. The CDR3 DNA reads TGTGCCACTCCGAATGGGAACAATCAGCCCCAGCATTTT. As protein: CATPNGNNQPQHF.

A few counts support this clone. The CDR3 nucleotides are TGTGCCAGCAGCCAGGCGACAGGGGCCGTGTCCAAAAACATTCAGTACTTC. Translation gives CASSQATGAVSKNIQYF. This chain uses TRBV14 with TRBJ2-4; 8 bases are shared with TRBD1. Per germline, CDR1 SGHDN and CDR2 FVKESK. This CDR3 has 17 amino acids. With V trimmed by 3 bases and J by 2 bases, 9 bases remained unmatched.

In this sample, this clone turned up once. The CDR3: CASSLTGTFTDTQYF. The CDR3 DNA is TGCGCCAGCAGCTTAACAGGGACCTTCACAGATACGCAGTATTTT. The chain couples TRBV5-1 to TRBJ2-3, with D possibly being TRBD1 (6 bases). CDR1 SGHRS and CDR2 YFSETQ come from the germline V gene. This CDR3 comprises 15 residues. Deletions cut 2 bases from V and 2 bases from J, with 12 bases between.

The chain uses TRBV9 and TRBJ2-7; D is perhaps TRBD1 (5 bases). The CDR3 totals 15 residues. From germline, CDR1 is SGDLS and CDR2 YYNGEE. V lost 4 bases to trimming and J lost 3 bases, with 17 bases between them. This chain's CDR3 is CASSPSQGIRYEQYF. The CDR3 bases are TGTGCCAGCAGCCCCTCCCAGGGTATCCGCTACGAGCAGTACTTC.

The chain uses TRBV29-1 and TRBJ1-3; TRBD1 agrees at 7 bases. This CDR3 has 13 amino acids. Germline V gives CDR1 SQVTM, CDR2 ANQGSEA. With 6 bases clipped from V and 3 bases from J, the junction kept 5 bases outside the gene matches. CDR3: CSVDREVGNTIYF. As DNA, the CDR3 is TGCAGCGTAGACAGGGAGGTTGGAAACACCATATATTTT.

V and J are TRBV5-1 and TRBJ2-5, with 8 bases aligning to TRBD1. The junction had 9 bases not matched to a gene; V was cut back by 1 base and J by 1 base. The CDR3 sequence is 17 residues long. CDR1 is SGHRS and CDR2 is YFSETQ in the germline V gene. The CDR3 region is CASSLPRSTGVQETQYF. DNA of the CDR3: TGCGCCAGCAGCTTGCCCCGGTCGACAGGGGTCCAAGAGACCCAGTACTTC.

The V and J genes are TRBV2 and TRBJ1-5, with D possibly matching TRBD1 (6 bases). Germline CDR1 is SNHLY and CDR2 is FYNNEI. V lost 5 bases and J lost 1, with 9 bases in between. The CDR3 runs 14 residues. The CDR3 DNA reads TGTGCCAGCAGTAGGGGGGGAAGCAATCAGCCCCAGCATTTT. As protein: CASSRGGSNQPQHF.

This chain joins TRBV25-1 and TRBJ2-1; D tentatively reads TRBD1 or TRBD2 (5 bases each). Trimming shortened V by 6 bases and J by 9 bases, and 27 bases separated the two germline ends. Germline V lookup: CDR1 MGHDK, CDR2 SYGVNS. The length of the CDR3 is 17 residues. The CDR3 sequence: CASSSQRAWGGTGEQFF. Here the CDR3 DNA reads TGTGCCAGCAGCTCCCAGAGGGCTTGGGGTGGGACGGGTGAGCAGTTCTTC.

This clone has at least ten counts. This sequence joins TRBV6-1 and TRBJ2-5; TRBD1 matches 7 bases. The germline V gene has CDR1 MNHNS and CDR2 SASEGT. The CDR3 totals 15 residues. Trimming removed 5 bases from V and 5 bases from J; junction bases left unmatched: 11. The CDR3 nucleotides are TGTGCCAGCAGTCCCGGGACAGAGCCATGGGAGACCCAGTACTTC. Its protein is CASSPGTEPWETQYF.

The CDR3 spells CASSYSRVTRGYTF. DNA for the CDR3: TGTGCCAGCAGTTACTCGAGAGTAACACGCGGCTACACCTTC. The rearrangement joins TRBV6-5 to TRBJ1-2; D is uncertain. This CDR3 spans 14 amino acids. Germline CDR1 reads MNHEY; CDR2 reads SVGAGI. With 0 bases removed from V and 8 bases from J, the gap between germline ends came to 13 bases.

The chain employs TRBV6-6 and TRBJ2-2, with 8 bases that match TRBD1. This CDR3 comprises 15 residues. The trim removed 6 bases at V and 7 bases at J, leaving 10 bases unmatched. Per germline, CDR1 MNHNY and CDR2 SVGAGI (reference sequence). DNA for the CDR3: TGTGCCAGCAGCCTTGTGACAGGGGCGGGCGGGGAGCTGTTTTTT. This encodes CASSLVTGAGGELFF.

V usage is TRBV5-6 and J usage is TRBJ1-4; D gene ambiguous. V was trimmed by 0 bases and J by 8 bases, leaving 11 bases between them. CDR1 is SGHDT, CDR2 YYEEEE, per germline. The CDR3 spans 14 residues. This CDR3 is CASSLEEGREKLFF. The CDR3 coding sequence is TGTGCCAGCAGCTTGGAAGAGGGAAGGGAAAAACTGTTTTTT.

The V and J genes are TRBV7-2 and TRBJ2-2, with 8 bases fitting TRBD1. Germline-derived CDR1 and CDR2 are SGHTA and FQGNSA. V was clipped by 5 bases and J by 6 bases; unmatched bases: 8. The CDR3 runs 15 residues. CDR3 DNA: TGTGCCAGCAGCACCGGACAGGGTTTCGCCGGGGAGCTGTTTTTT. Translating it yields CASSTGQGFAGELFF.

For this clone: The DNA is left out, because the CDR3 cannot be placed on it with certainty; the CDR3 is given as TCRdb lists it. The chain couples TRBV6-5 to TRBJ1-2; TRBD1, the table's D call, lacks a check against the DNA. The CDR3 has 14 residues if both end residues are counted. CDR1 MNHEY and CDR2 SVGAGI come from the germline V gene. CDR3 loop: CASSSSDRTDGYTF.

The rearrangement links TRBV29-1 to TRBJ1-2, with D possibly TRBD1 on 5 matching bases. Trimming pared 7 bases from V and 5 bases from J, leaving 14 bases between. The CDR3 has 12 residues. Germline V gene lookup returns CDR1 SQVTM and CDR2 ANQGSEA. CDR3 loop: CSAGDLGYGYTF. CDR3 nucleotides: TGCAGCGCTGGGGACTTGGGGTATGGCTACACCTTC.

The chain employs TRBV7-9 and TRBJ1-6; D gene ambiguous. The CDR3 sequence is 14 residues long. CDR1 is SEHNR and CDR2 is FQNEAQ in the germline V gene (reference sequence). With 10 bases removed from V and 0 bases from J, the gap between germline ends came to 10 bases. CDR3 protein: CATGHISYNSPLHF. The CDR3 bases are TGTGCCACCGGCCATATCTCCTATAATTCACCCCTCCACTTT.

The chain combines TRBV9 with TRBJ2-1; TRBD2 agrees at 9 bases. The CDR3 sequence is 14 residues long. The V gene's germline CDR1 is SGDLS and CDR2 YYNGEE. The ends lost 3 bases at V and 6 bases at J; junction bases unmatched: 4. CDR3 amino acids: CASSGASGTNEQFF. The CDR3 DNA is TGTGCCAGCAGCGGGGCTAGCGGGACCAATGAGCAGTTCTTC.

This clone has a single count. The chain carries TRBV19 and TRBJ1-5, with a tentative D call TRBD1 (5 bases). The CDR3 loop spans 14 amino acids. The germline gives CDR1 LNHDA, CDR2 SQIVND (reference sequence). The V end was cut by 4 bases, the J end by 9 bases, with 16 bases between. This chain's CDR3 is CASSTTVPPWPQHF. Here the CDR3 DNA reads TGTGCCAGTAGTACGACAGTACCACCTTGGCCCCAGCATTTT.

The chain is built from TRBV2 and TRBJ1-1; D unclear. CDR3 size: 14 residues. CDR1 is SNHLY and CDR2 is FYNNEI in the germline V gene. V shed 5 bases and J shed 1 base, with 11 bases lying between them. DNA for the CDR3: TGTGCCAGCAGTCCGGACGGAAAGAACACTGAAGCTTTCTTT. Protein product: CASSPDGKNTEAFF.

The gene calls are TRBV5-1 and TRBJ2-2; D is uncertain. V was cut by 5 bases and J by 1 base, with 3 bases left in between. CDR1 and CDR2 (germline): SGHRS, YFSETQ. The CDR3 is 12 amino acids. CDR3 sequence reads: CASRENTGELFF. The CDR3 coding sequence is TGCGCCAGCAGAGAGAACACCGGGGAGCTGTTTTTT.

The rearrangement joins TRBV2 to TRBJ1-3; D is unclear. This CDR3 region has 15 residues. Germline V gene lookup returns CDR1 SNHLY and CDR2 FYNNEI. Trimming removed 6 bases at V and 0 bases at J, with 12 bases between. The DNA for the CDR3 is TGTGCCAGCAGCAGCCGACAAAGCTCTGGAAACACCATATATTTT. Its translation is CASSSRQSSGNTIYF.

The J gene is TRBJ2-3, the V gene TRBV7-8; TRBD2 matches 9 bases. V gave up 5 bases and J gave up 1 base; unmatched junction bases: 10. From germline, CDR1 is SGHVS and CDR2 FQNEAQ. This CDR3 region has 17 residues. The CDR3 bases are TGTGCCAGCAGCCATTTGGGCGGGGGGGCCGGCACAGATACGCAGTATTTT. This codes for CASSHLGGGAGTDTQYF.

This clone was observed once. J is TRBJ1-1 and V is TRBV13; TRBD1 might be the D (6 bases). Germline assignment: CDR1 PRHDT and CDR2 FYEKMQ (reference sequence). Trimming took off 3 bases at V and 4 bases at J, with 9 bases between the two ends. The CDR3 contains 13 residues. CDR3: CASSLIGGTEAFF. In nucleotides, the CDR3 is TGTGCCAGCAGCTTGATAGGGGGCACTGAAGCTTTCTTT.

The rearrangement links TRBV10-1 to TRBJ2-1, with 12 nucleotides matching TRBD1. CDR1 is WNHNN and CDR2 is SYGVQD in the germline V gene (reference sequence). This CDR3 region has 15 residues. After removal of 2 bases from V and 9 bases from J, the junction contained 5 bases not matched to a gene. CDR3 residues: CASSEGDRGRSEQFF. Here the CDR3 DNA reads TGCGCCAGCAGTGAGGGGGACAGGGGGCGGAGTGAGCAGTTCTTC.

This clone was seen a single time. The chain is built from TRBV9 and TRBJ2-1, with D possibly being TRBD1 or TRBD2 (7 bases each). V was trimmed by 0 bases and J by 4 bases, leaving 20 bases between them. Germline V lookup: CDR1 SGDLS, CDR2 YYNGEE. This CDR3 comprises 18 residues. The CDR3 loop is CASSVVGSGTAIYNEQFF. CDR3 bases: TGTGCCAGCAGCGTAGTTGGGAGCGGGACAGCTATTTACAATGAGCAGTTCTTC.

This clone has just one count. The chain recombines TRBV9 with TRBJ2-3; the match to TRBD2 covers 7 bases. There are 15 residues in the CDR3. In germline, CDR1 is SGDLS, CDR2 YYNGEE. Trimming cost V 0 bases and J 4 bases; bases outside gene matches: 5. As DNA, the CDR3 is TGTGCCAGCAGCGTAGTCGGGGGGACTCCAGATACGCAGTATTTT. Translated: CASSVVGGTPDTQYF.

The gene calls are TRBV2 and TRBJ2-7; D is uncertain. The CDR3 contains 17 residues. CDR1 is SNHLY and CDR2 is FYNNEI in the germline V gene. V lost 1 base and J 0 bases, leaving 16 bases between the germline ends. The CDR3 DNA reads TGTGCCAGCAGTGAAGGCTCGGGTCAGTGGAACTCCTACGAGCAGTACTTC. It codes for CASSEGSGQWNSYEQYF.

This clone was seen a handful of times. The CDR3 is CASTGGSGANVLTF. CDR3 DNA: TGTGCCAGTACGGGGGGCTCTGGGGCCAACGTCCTGACTTTC. The V gene is TRBV19, the J gene TRBJ2-6; TRBD2 agrees at 7 bases. Germline lookup yields CDR1 LNHDA and CDR2 SQIVND (reference sequence). V shed 7 bases, J shed 0 bases, and the junction held 0 bases outside the gene matches. The CDR3 runs to 14 residues.